This T cell receptor (beta chain) was captured by sequencing in a study of blood T cell repertoires in COVID-19. About the research overall: Italy, Spain and the United States were the sources of the convalescent and acute COVID-19 samples. The cDNA or gDNA used as material had been derived from T cells, B-cell-depleted T cells, or PBMCs.

Per the original data handling: Amplification of reference gene primers was used by the study to estimate nucleated cell counts. Using immunoSEQ multiplex PCR, the repertoire was profiled, and TCRdb retains in-frame clones only, with some absent. V, J and clone size reflect that table, while D and trimming were determined from the DNA. The sample has about 210,000 clones; around 80% are singletons. The V and J ends lost 8 bases and 3 bases respectively, with 13 bases between them. The CDR3 has 12 residues. Germline V CDR1 and CDR2: SQVTM, ANQGSEA. The receptor was isolated from a man aged 50 or older with active or convalescent COVID-19. Sequencing was carried out using peripheral blood. The chain is built from TRBV29-1 and TRBJ1-1, with D hard to call. The CDR3 DNA is TGCAGCCTCCTACGGCAGGACACTGAAGCTTTCTTT. Its protein product is CSLLRQDTEAFF.